These 19 T cell receptor beta chains originate from one sample sequenced in a study of blood T cell repertoires in COVID-19. Profiling relied on immunoSEQ multiplex PCR, and the TCRdb table lists in-frame clones only, not all of them. The data hold about 33,000 clones, with about nine tenths observed a single time. What was sequenced was peripheral blood. Receptors originate from a man in his sixties or seventies with acute or convalescent COVID-19.

V and J are TRBV7-9 and TRBJ2-1, with 9 bases aligning to TRBD1. The CDR3 has 15 residues. Looked up from germline, CDR1 is SEHNR and CDR2 is FQNEAQ (reference sequence). Germline trimming cut 3 bases from V and 4 bases from J; bases unmatched to any gene: 4. This CDR3 reads CASSLTGTGYNEQFF. The CDR3 nucleotides are TGTGCCAGCAGCTTGACCGGGACAGGGTACAATGAGCAGTTCTTC.

This clone appeared a few times. The genes are TRBV7-8 and TRBJ2-2; D uncertain. There are 13 residues in the CDR3. Germline V gene sequence: CDR1 SGHVS, CDR2 FQNEAQ. V was pared by 5 bases and J by 1 base, with 5 bases between. CDR3 sequence reads: CASSRQNTGELFF. The CDR3 DNA reads TGTGCCAGCAGCCGACAGAACACCGGGGAGCTGTTTTTT.

The chain links TRBV7-2 to TRBJ2-5; the match to TRBD1 covers 9 bases. The germline CDR1 and CDR2 sequences are SGHTA and FQGNSA. The CDR3 runs to 15 residues. V shed 3 bases, J shed 1 base, and the junction held 3 bases outside the gene matches. The CDR3 sequence: CASSFPTGGQETQYF. As DNA, the CDR3 is TGTGCCAGCAGCTTTCCGACAGGGGGCCAAGAGACCCAGTACTTC.

V and J are TRBV5-6 and TRBJ2-6, with D tentatively TRBD2 (5 bases). The ends were cut back, 1 base at V and 2 bases at J, with 7 bases in the middle. The CDR3 spans 15 residues. CDR1 is SGHDT, CDR2 YYEEEE, per germline. This chain's CDR3 is CASSLYGTGANVLTF. As DNA, the CDR3 is TGTGCCAGCAGCTTGTACGGGACTGGGGCCAACGTCCTGACTTTC.

CDR3 region: CASSQGARGGRGEQFF. In nucleotides, the CDR3 is TGTGCCAGCAGCCAAGGAGCACGCGGGGGGCGGGGTGAGCAGTTCTTC. The rearrangement uses TRBV3-1 (or the pseudogene TRBV3-2) and TRBJ2-1; 8 bases are shared with TRBD2. V lost 1 base, J lost 9 bases, and 11 bases stayed unmatched. Germline CDR1 LGHDT, CDR2 YNNKEL (reference sequence). CDR3 size: 16 residues.

The chain employs TRBV21-1 and TRBJ1-4; the table's D call TRBD1 went unverified against the DNA. TRBV21-1 is recorded as a pseudogene. The CDR3 sequence is 19 residues long. The CDR3 bases are TGTGCCAGCAGCAGTTCCCTTCGCAGGTTGATGGCCCTTAATGAAAAACTGTTTTTT. The encoded protein is CASSSSLRRLMALNEKLFF.

This chain links TRBV18 with TRBJ1-5, with D maybe TRBD1 (6 bases). Germline V gene data show CDR1 as KGHSH and CDR2 as LQKENI. Trimming removed 2 bases from V and 4 bases from J, with 12 bases in between. The CDR3 sequence is 15 residues long. The chain's CDR3 is CASSPRQVDNQPQHF. The CDR3, as DNA: TGTGCCAGCTCACCAAGACAGGTTGATAATCAGCCCCAGCATTTT.

V usage is TRBV28 and J usage is TRBJ2-1; 10 nucleotides line up with TRBD1. Trimming at V came to 5 bases and at J to 8 bases, leaving 6 bases not matched to a gene. The germline CDR1 and CDR2 sequences are MDHEN and SYDVKM. The CDR3 consists of 14 residues. CDR3 nucleotides: TGTGCCAGCAGTCCGGCGGACAGGGGGGATGAGCAGTTCTTC. This sequence encodes CASSPADRGDEQFF.

The CDR3 sequence: CASSYVAGYGYTF. The CDR3 nucleotides read TGTGCCAGCAGTTACGTTGCAGGATATGGCTACACCTTC. The chain employs TRBV6-5 and TRBJ1-2; no clear D. Germline CDR1 and CDR2: MNHEY and SVGAGI. Between the trimmed V and J ends, which lost 2 bases and 5 bases, there was a span of 9 bases. This CDR3 comprises 13 residues.

The rearrangement links TRBV7-2 to TRBJ2-5; the D gene is possibly TRBD2 (6 bases). Trimming cost V 1 base and J 1 base, with 16 bases left between them. There are 17 residues in the CDR3. From germline, CDR1 is SGHTA and CDR2 FQGNSA. CDR3 amino acids: CASSLGGGGVVQETQYF. CDR3 in DNA: TGTGCCAGCAGCTTAGGGGGCGGAGGGGTGGTCCAAGAGACCCAGTACTTC. Full variable domain (rest looked up from reference TRBV7-2 and TRBJ2-5): GAGVSQSPSNKVTEKGKDVELRCDPISGHTALYWYRQSLGQGLEFLIYFQGNSAPDKSGLPSDRFSAERTGGSVSTLTIQRTQQEDSAVYLCASSLGGGGVVQETQYFGPGTRLLVL.

The chain has TRBV14 and TRBJ2-3, with a tentative D call TRBD1 (6 bases). Germline-derived CDR1 and CDR2 are SGHDN and FVKESK. This CDR3 has 13 amino acids. V lost 5 bases, J lost 7 bases, and 13 bases lay in between. CDR3 amino acids: CASSTGTANTQYF. CDR3 coding DNA: TGTGCCAGCAGCACAGGGACGGCGAATACGCAGTATTTT.

This sequence joins TRBV7-9 and TRBJ1-6; maybe TRBD1 (5 bases). The CDR3 consists of 14 residues. CDR1 is SEHNR, CDR2 FQNEAQ, per germline (reference sequence). V gave up 4 bases and J gave up 7 bases, with 11 bases separating them. The CDR3 DNA reads TGTGCCAGCAGCTCCAGGGTGAAGAATTCACCCCTCCACTTT. Encoded protein: CASSSRVKNSPLHF.

The chain recombines TRBV3-1 (or the pseudogene TRBV3-2) with TRBJ2-2; maybe TRBD2 (5 bases). V lost 0 bases and J 5 bases, leaving 13 bases between the germline ends. The length of the CDR3 is 16 residues. CDR1 is LGHDT, CDR2 YNNKEL, per germline (reference sequence). Written as DNA, the CDR3 is TGTGCCAGCAGCCAAGAACGGGGAAGAGGTACCGGGGAGCTGTTTTTT. Its translation: CASSQERGRGTGELFF.

The gene calls are TRBV3-1 (or the pseudogene TRBV3-2) and TRBJ2-5; 9 positions agree with TRBD2. Germline CDR1 is LGHDT and CDR2 is YNNKEL (reference sequence). The CDR3 totals 20 residues. V trimming: 0 bases; J trimming: 5 bases; junction bases outside the gene matches: 19. The CDR3 bases are TGTGCCAGCAGCCAAGAAGGGGGGTTGGTAGCGGGAGACCGGGTGGAGACCCAGTACTTC. Its translation is CASSQEGGLVAGDRVETQYF.

This sequence joins TRBV18 and TRBJ2-3, with 7 bases lining up with TRBD1. The CDR3 totals 16 residues. With 1 base clipped from V and 2 bases from J, the junction kept 6 bases outside the gene matches. Germline CDR1 and CDR2: KGHSH and LQKENI. CDR3 in DNA: TGTGCCAGCTCACCACTACAGGGGCCGACCACAGATACGCAGTATTTT. It codes for CASSPLQGPTTDTQYF. Filled out from reference TRBV18 and TRBJ2-3, the complete variable domain reads NAGVMQNPRHLVRRRGQEARLRCSPMKGHSHVYWYRQLPEEGLKFMVYLQKENIIDESGMPKERFSAEFPKEGPSILRIQQVVRGDSAAYFCASSPLQGPTTDTQYFGPGTRLTVL.

As regards this clone: This sample includes further DNA sequences coding for the same CDR3. The CDR3 sequence is CASSEMGQFSGNTIYF. The CDR3 DNA is TGCGCCAGCAGCGAGATGGGACAGTTCTCTGGAAACACCATATATTTT. The V call is TRBV5-1, the J call TRBJ1-3; TRBD1 aligns across 7 bases. The V segment lost 4 bases and the J segment 0 bases; nucleotides outside the gene matches: 7. CDR3 length equals 16 residues. Germline assignment: CDR1 SGHRS and CDR2 YFSETQ.

J is TRBJ2-7 and V is TRBV11-2; TRBD1 is a possible D gene (5 bases). CDR1 is SGHAT, CDR2 FQNNGV, per germline. The CDR3 totals 15 residues. V dropped 5 bases and J dropped 1 base, with 15 bases sitting between them. Here the CDR3 reads CASSKPSTGSYEQYF. In DNA form, the CDR3 reads TGTGCCAGCAGCAAACCATCTACAGGATCCTACGAGCAGTACTTC.

The rearrangement uses TRBV18 and TRBJ2-1; weak D call: TRBD1 (5 bases). Germline loops: CDR1 KGHSH, CDR2 LQKENI. This CDR3 region has 14 residues. Trimming took off 3 bases at V and 6 bases at J, with 12 bases between the two ends. CDR3 loop: CASSPPGALNEQFF. The CDR3 DNA is TGTGCCAGCTCACCCCCTGGGGCGCTCAATGAGCAGTTCTTC. The whole variable domain, filled in from reference TRBV18 and TRBJ2-1, reads NAGVMQNPRHLVRRRGQEARLRCSPMKGHSHVYWYRQLPEEGLKFMVYLQKENIIDESGMPKERFSAEFPKEGPSILRIQQVVRGDSAAYFCASSPPGALNEQFFGPGTRLTVL.

The chain recombines TRBV28 with TRBJ1-4, with a tentative D call TRBD1 (6 bases). V lost 6 bases and J 0 bases, leaving 17 bases between the germline ends. Germline assignment: CDR1 MDHEN and CDR2 SYDVKM. The CDR3 has 17 residues. CDR3 bases: TGTGCCAGCAGCTTGCCAGTAGGGGGAGCAACTAATGAAAAACTGTTTTTT. As protein: CASSLPVGGATNEKLFF.